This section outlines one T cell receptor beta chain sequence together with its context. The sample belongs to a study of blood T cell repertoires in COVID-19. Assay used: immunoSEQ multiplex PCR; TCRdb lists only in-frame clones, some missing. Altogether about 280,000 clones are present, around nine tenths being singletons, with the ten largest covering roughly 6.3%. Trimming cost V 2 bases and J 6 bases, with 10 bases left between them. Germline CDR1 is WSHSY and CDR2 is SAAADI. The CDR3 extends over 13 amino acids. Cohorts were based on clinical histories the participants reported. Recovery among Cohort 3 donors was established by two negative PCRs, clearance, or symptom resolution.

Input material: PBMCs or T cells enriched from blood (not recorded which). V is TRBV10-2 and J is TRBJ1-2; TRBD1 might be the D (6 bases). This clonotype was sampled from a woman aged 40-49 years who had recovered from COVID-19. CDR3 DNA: TGCGCCAGCAGTGAGGGGGGGGCAGATGGCTACACCTTC. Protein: CASSEGGADGYTF.